The following is a T cell receptor beta chain sequence with its context. What this receptor recognizes is not known. No quality values exist for individual bases; no much larger clone is one base distant. The germline V gene specifies MDHEN as CDR1 and SYDVKM as CDR2. Ends trimmed: V by 5 bases, J by 12 bases; bases unmatched to a gene: 11. The cysteine opens and the phenylalanine closes a CDR3 of 13 amino acids. The read is trimmed to its CDR3 DNA, 39 bases read in frame from base 1. High-throughput TCRbeta CDR3 sequencing of frozen genomic DNA was performed by immunoSEQ, including PCR amplification, mapping, bias correction and internal controls. On the study's bioinformatics: Only productive rearrangements were retained, with each unique TCRbeta sequence defined by its CDR3 nucleotide sequence together with its V and J gene. For classification of a sequence as donor-reactive, at least 5-fold expansion in CFSE-low cells relative to unstimulated pre-transplant cells and a frequency of at least 0.01% were required. Minimum frequency thresholds were set for each subject on the basis of the unstimulated sample with the lowest template count, so that a detection power of at least 90% was ensured. Jensen-Shannon divergence between the top 1000 TCRbeta sequences post- versus pre-transplant served as the measure of repertoire turnover. Two-sided Fisher's exact tests were used to test for changes in the detection of donor-reactive sequences. The table was pulled from immuneACCESS by TCRdb, which kept in-frame rearrangements only. Such tables lose some clones; where checked, under half of the loss comes from unresolved V genes, and the rest has no known cause. From that table come the V and J calls and clone size; the DNA was used to work out D and trimming. This sample comprises about 76,000 clones, 83% of them detected only once. The ten largest clones take up 2.8% of the sample.

Thawed unstimulated PBMCs were stained for CD3, CD4 and CD8 and FACS-sorted into CD3+CD4+ and CD3+CD8+ populations. Each of the 8 studied subjects was randomized to immunosuppression withdrawal. The Qiagen DNeasy Blood and Tissue Kit was used for isolation of genomic DNA. The sample belongs to a study of T cell clones after liver transplantation (dated by TCRdb to 2018 to 2020). For the study in its entirety: The samples were obtained from ITN030ST, a randomized trial that attempted immunosuppression withdrawal within 2 years after liver transplantation. Tolerance meant complete immunosuppression withdrawal for at least one year without liver enzymes rising beyond twice the upper limit of normal. Of the eight recipients, three were HCV-positive, while the remaining recipients had been transplanted for non-autoimmune, non-viral indications. Blood samples were collected pre-transplant, pre-randomization before withdrawal, and post-randomization after either full withdrawal or failed withdrawal. The study cohort included 8 liver transplant recipients, of whom 3 were classified as tolerant and 5 as non-tolerant. No induction therapy was given to the subjects, and standard immunosuppression was administered until randomization at 12-24 months post-transplant. Donor-reactive T cell clones were identified by TCRbeta sequencing following a pre-transplant mixed lymphocyte reaction and were subsequently tracked in post-transplant blood. As an antigen-independent comparator for donor-reactive sequences, third party-reactive TCRbeta sequences were also identified from pre-transplant MLRs. The paper as a whole reports these results and caveats: Donor-reactive sequences declined more than third party-reactive ones, suggesting partial antigen-specific deletion unrelated to withdrawal success. In most of the 8 subjects, circulating donor-reactive CD4 TCRbeta sequences decreased significantly after transplant, regardless of tolerance or HCV status. Because allograft tissue specimens were not available, migration of donor-reactive T cells into the graft, rather than deletion, may have occurred. Conclusions were preliminary, limited by small, heterogeneous patient numbers and non-standardized post-transplant time points. When repertoire turnover was accounted for, significantly reduced detection of donor-reactive sequences was found in 7 of 8 subjects for CD4 and in 8 of 8 subjects for CD8. In two subjects, low numbers of available donor cells limited the measurable donor-reactive repertoire.

The rearranged chain carries TRBV28 and TRBJ2-7, with TRBD2 identical over 9 junction bases. The source is a human patient who received a liver transplant. Some T cells may derive from the graft donor when a transplant has been performed. Sequencing was performed on CD4+ T cells from blood, taken at the 22-month timepoint. The encoded CDR3 is CASSRREGLGMYF. The DNA sequence follows: TGTGCCAGCAGTAGGCGGGAGGGCCTCGGTATGTACTTC.